This TCR beta chain was obtained from a study of preoperative IRX-2 immunotherapy in early breast cancer. Treatment in this sample: preoperative locoregional IRX-2 cytokine immunotherapy. This table comes from immunoSEQ multiplex PCR, and its TCRdb copy is limited to in-frame clones, with some not included. This sample yields 60,000 or so clones, of which around 94% are seen a single time; under 2% belongs to the top ten. This clone was detected only once. The TCR sequence derives from a human donor with breast cancer. Sampling was conducted from a patient treated with IRX-2 immunotherapy.

The CDR3 reads CASSQDPVGNEQFF. In DNA, the CDR3 is TGTGCCAGCAGCCAAGATCCTGTAGGGAATGAGCAGTTCTTC. The chain links TRBV4-2 to TRBJ2-1; D gene ambiguous. This CDR3 region has 14 residues. Germline V lookup: CDR1 LGHNA, CDR2 YNFKEQ. The V gene lost 0 bases and the J gene lost 7 bases, with 10 bases spanning the gap.